This TCR beta chain was sequenced during a study of blood T cell repertoires in COVID-19. Study as a whole: Samples taken during acute and convalescent COVID-19 were collected in the United States, Italy and Spain.

Original methodology: Estimation of nucleated cell counts relied on the amplification of reference gene primers. Sequenced by immunoSEQ multiplex PCR; TCRdb stores in-frame clones only, minus some. V, J and clone size derive from that table, while D and trimming were established from the DNA sequence. The table has tens of thousands of clones, around 88% seen once. Only one count was recorded for this clone. V lost 3 bases, J lost 6 bases, and 10 bases stayed unmatched. The V gene's germline CDR1 is KGHDR and CDR2 SFDVKD. The length of the CDR3 is 17 residues. The clonotype comes from a woman in her seventies with active COVID-19. Source material: peripheral blood. The genes are TRBV24-1 and TRBJ2-2, with 9 bases that match TRBD1. CDR3 nucleotides: TGTGCCACCAGTGATGCCCGCGGACAGGGGTTAGCCGGGGAGCTGTTTTTT. It translates to CATSDARGQGLAGELFF.